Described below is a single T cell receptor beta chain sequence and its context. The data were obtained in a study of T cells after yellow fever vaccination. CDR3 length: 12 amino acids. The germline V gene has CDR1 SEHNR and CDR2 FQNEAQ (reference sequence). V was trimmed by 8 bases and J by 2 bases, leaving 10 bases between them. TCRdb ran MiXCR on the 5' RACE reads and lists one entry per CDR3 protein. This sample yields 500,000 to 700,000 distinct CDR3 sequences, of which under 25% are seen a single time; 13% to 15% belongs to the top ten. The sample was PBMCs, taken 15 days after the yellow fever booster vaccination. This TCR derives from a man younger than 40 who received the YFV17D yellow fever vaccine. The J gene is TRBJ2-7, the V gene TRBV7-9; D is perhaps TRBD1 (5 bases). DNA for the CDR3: TGTGCCAGCGGGGCTGGCCCCTACGAGCAGTACTTC. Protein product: CASGAGPYEQYF.